These 10 T cell receptor beta chains share one sample of origin, sequenced in a study of control samples from healthy donors and cancer patients. The method was immunoSEQ multiplex PCR; TCRdb's version includes in-frame clones alone and lacks a portion of them. The table lists about 170,000 clones, 80% to 95% of them singletons. Sequencing was done on a sample of blood. These receptors originate from an older woman in good health.

The chain carries TRBV19 and TRBJ1-1; perhaps TRBD1 as D (5 bases). Germline-derived CDR1 and CDR2 are LNHDA and SQIVND (reference sequence). V lost 11 bases and J lost 0, with 13 bases in between. The CDR3 length is 13 residues. The CDR3 DNA follows: TGTGCCGGATCCAGGGATTTGAACACTGAAGCTTTCTTT. Its translation is CAGSRDLNTEAFF.

This chain links TRBV15 with TRBJ1-4; 7 bases agree with TRBD1. With 3 bases clipped from V and 2 bases from J, the junction kept 3 bases outside the gene matches. The germline V gene encodes CDR1 LNHNV and CDR2 YYDKDF (reference sequence). The CDR3 length is 15 residues. In DNA, the CDR3 is TGTGCCACCAGCAGGACAGGGCGGACTAATGAAAAACTGTTTTTT. Translated, it gives CATSRTGRTNEKLFF.

V and J are TRBV14 and TRBJ1-3; D is undetermined. The V gene's germline CDR1 is SGHDN and CDR2 FVKESK. V was pared by 2 bases and J by 2 bases, with 13 bases between. There are 16 residues in the CDR3. The CDR3 DNA reads as TGTGCCAGCAGCCAATCTCAACTTAGAACTGGAAACACCATATATTTT. It codes for CASSQSQLRTGNTIYF.

The chain recombines TRBV5-5 with TRBJ2-7; perhaps D is TRBD1 or TRBD2 (6 bases each). The CDR3 contains 15 residues. V shed 2 bases and J shed 3 bases, with 15 bases lying between them. Germline V gene lookup returns CDR1 SGHKS and CDR2 YYEKEE (reference sequence). CDR3: CASSLRAGQLYEQYF. In DNA form, the CDR3 reads TGTGCCAGCAGCTTAAGGGCGGGACAACTCTACGAGCAGTACTTC.

The genes are TRBV4-3 and TRBJ2-3; D perhaps matches TRBD1 (5 bases). The V and J ends lost 3 bases and 2 bases respectively, with 15 bases between them. CDR3 length: 16 residues. Germline V gives CDR1 LGHNA, CDR2 YSLEER. CDR3 residues: CASSHHGAGFTDTQYF. The CDR3 DNA reads TGCGCCAGCAGCCATCATGGGGCAGGGTTCACAGATACGCAGTATTTT.

A single count supports this clone. The V call is TRBV19, the J call TRBJ1-1; D is ambiguous. V lost 8 bases, J lost 4 bases, and 17 bases lay in between. The germline CDR1 and CDR2 sequences are LNHDA and SQIVND (reference sequence). CDR3 length equals 14 residues. This chain's CDR3 is CASLTAREGTEAFF. DNA for the CDR3: TGTGCCAGTCTCACAGCGAGAGAGGGCACTGAAGCTTTCTTT.

The chain carries TRBV28 and TRBJ1-1; no clear D gene. The CDR3 length is 11 residues. V was clipped by 5 bases and J by 7 bases, with 8 bases between them. Per germline, CDR1 MDHEN and CDR2 SYDVKM. CDR3 sequence: CASSRLGEAFF. CDR3 in DNA: TGTGCCAGCAGTCGTTTGGGTGAAGCTTTCTTT.

This chain links TRBV11-2 with TRBJ2-7, with 7 bases matching TRBD1. The CDR3 totals 15 residues. Germline trimming cut 5 bases from V and 8 bases from J; bases unmatched to any gene: 15. Germline V gives CDR1 SGHAT, CDR2 FQNNGV. The CDR3 is CASSPSGTVIVKQYF. The DNA for the CDR3 is TGTGCCAGCAGCCCGTCCGGGACAGTTATTGTAAAGCAGTACTTC.

This clone was counted a few times. This chain connects TRBV7-9 to TRBJ1-5; the match to TRBD1 covers 7 bases. CDR3 length: 14 residues. From germline, CDR1 is SEHNR and CDR2 FQNEAQ (reference sequence). After removal of 5 bases from V and 1 base from J, the junction contained 2 bases not matched to a gene. This CDR3 is CASSVQGSNQPQHF. The CDR3 coding sequence is TGTGCCAGCAGCGTACAGGGGAGCAATCAGCCCCAGCATTTT.

The chain joins TRBV6-6 to TRBJ2-7; D might be TRBD1 (6 bases). Trimming stripped 9 bases from V and 4 bases from J, with 19 bases between. CDR3 length: 14 residues. Germline V gene sequence: CDR1 MNHNY, CDR2 SVGAGI (reference sequence). The chain's CDR3 is CASRPDSLGYEQYF. The DNA of the CDR3 is TGTGCCAGTAGACCGGACAGCCTCGGTTACGAGCAGTACTTC.